The 20 T cell receptor beta chains given below trace back to one sample, sequenced in a study of human T cells and chemical hapten exposure (dated by TCRdb to about 2021). What the time point label conveys for this sample: pre-sensitization, week 0. The treatment or condition tag for this specimen amounts to: therapeutic diphenylcyclopropenone sensitization with weekly scalp DPC. Receptors were amplified or captured by RACE. Sequencing was performed on a NextSeq 500. TCRdb took the public reads, trimmed them with fastp at Q25, ran MiXCR for clone calling and kept in-frame beta chains. Rows matching on CDR3 protein sequence are summarized as one entry with the most common DNA and genes. This sample lists 40,000 or so distinct CDR3 sequences; over 9.5% were detected once. Approximately 5.9% of the sample is taken by the ten largest. The sequences come from whole blood, collected in connection with sensitization to the hapten diphenylcyclopropenone (DPC). The receptors here all came from a man younger than 40 with alopecia areata. Some clones in this sample may be carry-over from other donors' samples.

This clonotype appeared a few times. The rearrangement uses TRBV7-2 and TRBJ2-5, with 11 positions matching TRBD2. The CDR3 loop spans 16 amino acids. Germline assignment: CDR1 SGHTA and CDR2 FQGNSA. V lost 4 bases, J lost 4 bases, and 8 bases stayed unmatched. CDR3 nucleotide sequence: TGTGCCAGCAGCTATTTGACTAGCGGGACGCTAGAGACCCAGTACTTC. This codes for CASSYLTSGTLETQYF.

This clonotype was observed many times. CDR3 region: CSAREASGRGGGNEQFF. Written as DNA, the CDR3 is TGCAGTGCTAGAGAAGCTAGCGGGAGGGGGGGAGGAAATGAGCAGTTCTTC. This chain joins TRBV20-1 and TRBJ2-1; 12 bases agree with TRBD2. V lost 0 bases, J lost 7 bases, and 10 bases stayed unmatched. The CDR3 runs 17 residues. Germline-derived CDR1 and CDR2 are DFQATT and SNEGSKA (reference sequence).

The sample holds many counts of this clonotype. The chain recombines TRBV7-3 with TRBJ2-7; D gene ambiguous. The CDR3 sequence is 13 residues long. Germline loops: CDR1 SGHTA, CDR2 FQGTGA. V was pared by 5 bases and J by 0 bases, with 8 bases between. This CDR3 reads CASSTGPSYEQYV. CDR3 in DNA: TGTGCCAGCAGCACCGGACCCTCCTACGAGCAGTACGTC.

Ten or more counts support this clonotype. The genes are TRBV21-1 and TRBJ1-6; whether TRBD1, the table's D call, matches the DNA was not checked. TRBV21-1 is reported as a pseudogene. The CDR3 loop spans 22 amino acids. This chain's CDR3 is CASSKTHPKIPTGALYNSPLHF. Written as DNA, the CDR3 is TGTGCCAGCAGCAAAACCCACCCAAAAATCCCGACAGGGGCGTTATATAATTCACCCCTCCACTTT.

This clonotype occurred a few times. The chain is built from TRBV9 and TRBJ1-1, with D possibly TRBD1 on 5 matching bases. Germline values: CDR1 SGDLS, CDR2 YYNGEE. This CDR3 is 13 amino acids long. V lost 4 bases, J lost 7 bases, and 14 bases lay in between. The CDR3 loop is CASSRTPGLEAFF. The CDR3 bases are TGTGCCAGCAGCCGAACTCCGGGGCTTGAAGCTTTCTTT.

The sample holds many counts of this clonotype. The V gene is TRBV6-1, the J gene TRBJ1-5, with D possibly TRBD1 on 6 matching bases. This CDR3 contains 13 residues. The ends were cut back, 4 bases at V and 3 bases at J, with 7 bases in the middle. Germline V CDR1 and CDR2: MNHNS, SASEGT. CDR3 nucleotides: TGTGCCAGCAGTGGGACAGTCAATCAGCCCCAGCATTTT. This encodes CASSGTVNQPQHF.

This clonotype has at least ten counts. The J gene is TRBJ1-2, the V gene TRBV5-1, with unresolved D. The CDR3 covers 17 residues. The germline V and J ends were trimmed by 1 base and 4 bases, with 20 bases remaining between them. In germline, CDR1 is SGHRS, CDR2 YFSETQ. CDR3 nucleotides: TGCGCCAGCAGCTTGCGGGGAGACGGCGGTATTGGCTATGGCTACACCTTC. This translates into CASSLRGDGGIGYGYTF. Variable domain in full (rest from reference TRBV5-1 and TRBJ1-2): KAGVTQTPRYLIKTRGQQVTLSCSPISGHRSVSWYQQTPGQGLQFLFEYFSETQRNKGNFPGRFSGRQFSNSRSEMNVSTLELGDSALYLCASSLRGDGGIGYGYTFGSGTRLTVV.

This clonotype has more than one count but fewer than ten. The chain is built from TRBV20-1 and TRBJ1-6; no firm D call. Trimming removed 3 bases from V and 3 bases from J, with 6 bases in between. The length of the CDR3 is 13 residues. Germline CDR1 and CDR2: DFQATT and SNEGSKA (reference sequence). As DNA, the CDR3 is TGCAGTGCTAGGGCCAACTATAATTCACCCCTCCACTTT. Amino acids: CSARANYNSPLHF.

This clonotype was seen repeatedly, ten times or more. The chain joins TRBV12-3 or TRBV12-4 to TRBJ1-5; D gene unclear. The CDR3 covers 14 residues. V was shortened by 7 bases and J by 3 bases, with 13 bases between the two germline ends. In nucleotides, the CDR3 is TGTGCCAGCACTGGATCAGCATTCAATCAGCCCCAGCATTTT. As protein: CASTGSAFNQPQHF.

This clonotype was recorded many times. This rearrangement joins TRBV9 to TRBJ2-3; 9 bases are shared with TRBD1. The V and J ends lost 4 bases and 1 base, in that order; junction bases with no gene match: 4. Germline CDR1 SGDLS, CDR2 YYNGEE. The CDR3 covers 15 residues. For the CDR3, the DNA is TGTGCCAGCAGCATCCGGACAGGGGGCACAGATACGCAGTATTTT. Protein: CASSIRTGGTDTQYF.

This clonotype has ten or more counts. V gene TRBV5-1 combines with J gene TRBJ1-2, with TRBD1 matching 7 bases. The germline V gene has CDR1 SGHRS and CDR2 YFSETQ. The CDR3 extends over 14 amino acids. J was trimmed by 4 bases and V by 0 bases; bases with no gene match: 3. This CDR3 reads CASSLDTGVYGYTF. The CDR3 bases are TGCGCCAGCAGCTTGGATACAGGGGTCTATGGCTACACCTTC.

This clonotype has only a few counts. The chain uses TRBV29-1 and TRBJ2-1; D unclear. CDR1 is SQVTM, CDR2 ANQGSEA, per germline. The CDR3 extends over 12 amino acids. Trimming removed 3 bases at V and 6 bases at J, with 9 bases between. The CDR3 here is CSVDGRSNEQFF. DNA for the CDR3: TGCAGCGTTGATGGGCGTTCCAATGAGCAGTTCTTC.

J is TRBJ1-1 and V is TRBV12-3 or TRBV12-4; 8 nucleotides align to TRBD1. The CDR3 covers 15 residues. The junction had 7 bases not matched to a gene; V was cut back by 6 bases and J by 1 base. The CDR3 sequence: CASRVATGENTEAFF. The CDR3 bases are TGTGCCAGCAGGGTGGCGACAGGGGAGAACACTGAAGCTTTCTTT.

In its sample, this clonotype was seen many times. The V call is TRBV6-6, the J call TRBJ2-5; 9 nucleotides agree with TRBD2. The V and J ends lost 9 bases and 3 bases, in that order; junction bases with no gene match: 8. CDR3 length: 14 amino acids. CDR1 and CDR2 (germline): MNHNY, SVGAGI (reference sequence). In DNA, the CDR3 is TGTGCCAGTCGTGCGAGACTAGCGGAAGAGACCCAGTACTTC. Residues: CASRARLAEETQYF.

This clonotype was detected many times. DNA for the CDR3: TGTGCCAGCAGCGTAGCCCCCGGGGGGCTAGGCGAATATAACACTGAAGCTTTCTTT. It is translated as CASSVAPGGLGEYNTEAFF. J is TRBJ1-1 and V is TRBV9; D perhaps matches TRBD1 (6 bases). This CDR3 is 19 amino acids long. The V gene's germline CDR1 is SGDLS and CDR2 YYNGEE. The V end was cut by 0 bases, the J end by 2 bases, with 23 bases between. The entire variable domain, with the rest obtained from reference TRBV9 and TRBJ1-1, is as follows: DSGVTQTPKHLITATGQRVTLRCSPRSGDLSVYWYQQSLDQGLQFLIQYYNGEERAKGNILERFSAQQFPDLHSELNLSSLELGDSALYFCASSVAPGGLGEYNTEAFFGQGTRLTVV.

This clonotype was seen ten or more times. The genes are TRBV18 and TRBJ2-7; the D gene is possibly TRBD1 (7 bases). V lost 3 bases to trimming and J lost 7 bases, with 13 bases between them. The germline CDR1 and CDR2 sequences are KGHSH and LQKENI. This CDR3 region has 13 residues. CDR3 in amino acids: CASSPTGAGEQYF. The CDR3 DNA follows: TGTGCCAGCTCACCCACAGGGGCGGGGGAGCAGTACTTC.

This clonotype was found many times. This sequence joins TRBV12-3 or TRBV12-4 and TRBJ1-5; D unresolved. This CDR3 has 14 amino acids. V lost 1 base and J 9 bases, leaving 13 bases between the germline ends. Here the CDR3 reads CASSLGGVILPQHF. Written as DNA, the CDR3 is TGTGCCAGCAGTTTAGGGGGTGTGATTCTGCCCCAGCATTTT.

This clonotype was seen at least ten times. This sequence joins TRBV20-1 and TRBJ2-1, with 15 nucleotides matching TRBD2. The CDR3 loop spans 17 amino acids. Trimming removed 3 bases from V and 0 bases from J; junction bases left unmatched: 3. The germline V gene encodes CDR1 DFQATT and CDR2 SNEGSKA (reference sequence). The CDR3 nucleotides are TGCAGTGCTAGGGGACTAGCGGGGGGTTACTCCTACAATGAGCAGTTCTTC. Translation gives CSARGLAGGYSYNEQFF.

This chain links TRBV3-1 with TRBJ2-1, with D tentatively TRBD1 (6 bases). Germline V gives CDR1 LGHDT, CDR2 YNNKEL (reference sequence). CDR3 length equals 16 residues. V was pared by 7 bases and J by 1 base, with 17 bases between. DNA of the CDR3: TGTGCCAGCATGGGGAGTCTAGGGGGTTCCTACAATGAGCAGTTCTTC. Protein product: CASMGSLGGSYNEQFF.

This clonotype was picked up many times. The chain uses TRBV4-3 and TRBJ1-1, with a weak D call TRBD1 (6 bases). Germline CDR1 LGHNA, CDR2 YSLEER. With 3 bases removed from V and 5 bases from J, the gap between germline ends came to 19 bases. The CDR3 consists of 16 residues. CDR3: CASSHLGQLGGTEAFF. For the CDR3, the DNA is TGCGCCAGCAGCCACCTTGGACAGTTGGGGGGGACTGAAGCTTTCTTT.